This TCR beta chain originates from a study of cytomegalovirus exposure and HLA in healthy donors. Overall study context: In a previous analysis, some 120 million unique TCR beta sequences were found from 150 million to 200 million T cells. The study, taken as a whole, reports: Researchers reported from a later analysis that most CMV-associated TCR beta chains appeared HLA-restricted. Among the CMV-associated chains, three were confirmed in vitro as specific for CMV antigens.

Per the germline V gene, CDR1 is SGHRS and CDR2 is YFSETQ. J gave up 4 bases and V 4 bases, and 11 bases lay outside the gene matches. The CDR3 totals 16 residues. PCR primers comprised 60 Vbeta and 13 Jbeta primers. Repertoires were generated with immunoSEQ multiplex PCR, while TCRdb's copy carries only in-frame clones and drops some. The repertoire holds 160,000 or so clones, around four fifths seen once, with 1.3% in the top ten. As to this clone: Its antigen is undetermined.

The clonotype comes from a woman in her 50s in good health and CMV-seronegative. Material: PBMCs. The chain couples TRBV5-1 to TRBJ1-2; 9 nucleotides match TRBD1. Written as DNA, the CDR3 is TGCGCCAGCAGCCCCCAATGGGGACAGGGAGTCTATGGCTACACCTTC. As protein: CASSPQWGQGVYGYTF. The variable domain in full, with the rest retrieved from reference TRBV5-1 and TRBJ1-2, is KAGVTQTPRYLIKTRGQQVTLSCSPISGHRSVSWYQQTPGQGLQFLFEYFSETQRNKGNFPGRFSGRQFSNSRSEMNVSTLELGDSALYLCASSPQWGQGVYGYTFGSGTRLTVV.